These 28 T cell receptor beta chains were all obtained from the same sample, sequenced in a study of cytomegalovirus exposure and HLA in healthy donors. Assay: immunoSEQ multiplex PCR; the TCRdb copy retains only in-frame clones and omits some. The table shows around 300,000 clones, with around 90% occurring only once. Sequenced: PBMCs. The receptor set was obtained from a man in his thirties or forties in good health and CMV-seronegative.

The chain combines TRBV7-9 with TRBJ2-3, with D hard to call. Germline V gives CDR1 SEHNR, CDR2 FQNEAQ (reference sequence). V lost 6 bases, J lost 7 bases, and 14 bases lay in between. This CDR3 contains 13 residues. In nucleotides, the CDR3 is TGTGCCAGCAGGGCCTCGATCTTGCATACGCAGTATTTT. This encodes CASRASILHTQYF.

The V and J genes are TRBV4-1 and TRBJ2-5; 8 bases are shared with TRBD1. CDR1 is MGHRA, CDR2 YSYEKL, per germline. V lost 6 bases to trimming and J lost 5 bases; unmatched junction nucleotides: 11. This CDR3 has 15 residues. As DNA, the CDR3 is TGCGCCAGCAGTTGGACAGGGCAGTCCGGGGAGACCCAGTACTTC. Its translation: CASSWTGQSGETQYF.

The J gene is TRBJ1-1, the V gene TRBV15; D gene uncertain. Per germline, CDR1 LNHNV and CDR2 YYDKDF (reference sequence). The CDR3 has 13 amino acids. The V and J ends lost 5 bases and 1 base respectively, with 8 bases between them. This chain's CDR3 is CATSPLGNTEAFF. CDR3 in DNA: TGTGCCACCAGCCCCCTCGGGAACACTGAAGCTTTCTTT. Variable domain in full (rest from reference TRBV15 and TRBJ1-1): DAMVIQNPRYQVTQFGKPVTLSCSQTLNHNVMYWYQQKSSQAPKLLFHYYDKDFNNEADTPDNFQSRRPNTSFCFLDIRSPGLGDTAMYLCATSPLGNTEAFFGQGTRLTVV.

The V and J genes are TRBV5-6 and TRBJ1-1, with D uncertain. The CDR3 length is 13 residues. CDR1 SGHDT and CDR2 YYEEEE come from the germline V gene. The V gene lost 4 bases and the J gene lost 11 bases, with 18 bases spanning the gap. The CDR3 DNA reads TGTGCCAGCAGCGGTGGGAGACGGGAAGGGGCTTTCTTT. The encoded protein is CASSGGRREGAFF.

This clone was recorded once. The V and J genes are TRBV12-5 and TRBJ2-5, with 8 bases fitting TRBD1. Germline trimming cut 6 bases from V and 4 bases from J; bases unmatched to any gene: 7. The CDR3 sequence is 14 residues long. Germline values: CDR1 LGHNT, CDR2 FRNRAP. In DNA form, the CDR3 reads TGTGCTAGTGGCTCTCAGGGGGCGCGAGAGACCCAGTACTTC. It encodes CASGSQGARETQYF.

This chain's CDR3 is CASRGLGTQYF. The CDR3 nucleotides are TGTGCCAGCAGGGGCTTAGGTACGCAGTATTTT. The chain couples TRBV6-1 to TRBJ2-3; unclear D gene. Germline V gene data show CDR1 as MNHNS and CDR2 as SASEGT. The V end was cut by 6 bases, the J end by 8 bases, with 9 bases between. The CDR3 extends over 11 amino acids.

This clone occurred once. V gene TRBV6-5 combines with J gene TRBJ2-7; 11 positions match TRBD1. V trimming: 10 bases; J trimming: 7 bases; junction bases outside the gene matches: 9. Germline lookup yields CDR1 MNHEY and CDR2 SVGAGI. There are 13 residues in the CDR3. CDR3 coding DNA: TGTGCCACCTGGGACAGGGGGTTGTTAGAGCAGTACTTC. It yields the protein CATWDRGLLEQYF.

As regards this clone: At one of its ends the junction is not consistent with the germline gene, which may arise from a read error. The rearrangement joins TRBV2 to TRBJ2-7, with TRBD1 identical over 10 bases. CDR1 and CDR2 (germline): SNHLY, FYNNEI. The CDR3 consists of 14 residues. Here the CDR3 reads CASSEDRGLVEQYF. The CDR3, as DNA: TGTGCCAGCAGCGAAGACAGGGGGCTTGTCGAGCAGTACTTC.

DNA of the CDR3: TGTGCCACCACGACTAGCGGGGGGGCGGAGACCCAGTACTTC. It encodes CATTTSGGAETQYF. V and J are TRBV10-3 and TRBJ2-5, with TRBD2 identical over 14 bases. V lost 10 bases and J lost 5; bases outside the gene matches: 6. Germline CDR1 is ENHRY and CDR2 is SYGVKD. The CDR3 loop spans 14 amino acids.

The gene calls are TRBV7-9 and TRBJ1-4; TRBD1 agrees at 10 bases. In germline, CDR1 is SEHNR, CDR2 FQNEAQ (reference sequence). J gave up 4 bases and V 2 bases, and 13 bases lay outside the gene matches. CDR3 size: 19 residues. This chain's CDR3 is CASSLKSRQGARDNEKLFF. CDR3 nucleotide sequence: TGTGCCAGCAGCTTAAAATCGCGACAGGGGGCTAGGGATAATGAAAAACTGTTTTTT.

V is TRBV27 and J is TRBJ1-1, with D hard to call. Germline CDR1 and CDR2: MNHEY and SMNVEV (reference sequence). This CDR3 comprises 11 residues. CDR3 amino acids: CVKQMNTEAFF. The CDR3 DNA follows: TGTGTCAAACAGATGAACACTGAAGCTTTCTTT.

This clone was picked up one time. This sequence joins TRBV7-8 and TRBJ1-2; 8 bases match TRBD1. Germline V gene lookup returns CDR1 SGHVS and CDR2 FQNEAQ. The CDR3 is 15 residues long. V was pared by 0 bases and J by 4 bases, with 4 bases of the junction left unmatched. Here the CDR3 reads CASSLATGVGYGYTF. The CDR3 nucleotides are TGTGCCAGCAGCTTAGCGACAGGGGTTGGCTATGGCTACACCTTC. The entire variable domain, with the rest obtained from reference TRBV7-8 and TRBJ1-2, is as follows: GAGVSQSPRYKVAKRGQDVALRCDPISGHVSLFWYQQALGQGPEFLTYFQNEAQLDKSGLPSDRFFAERPEGSVSTLKIQRTQQEDSAVYLCASSLATGVGYGYTFGSGTRLTVV.

The rearrangement links TRBV5-1 to TRBJ2-3; D is ambiguous. V was shortened by 2 bases and J by 4 bases, with 8 bases between the two germline ends. CDR1 SGHRS and CDR2 YFSETQ come from the germline V gene. The CDR3 length is 13 residues. The CDR3 DNA sequence: TGCGCCAGCAGCTTCACAGACCCAGATACGCAGTATTTT. Its protein is CASSFTDPDTQYF.

The V and J genes are TRBV6-1 and TRBJ1-2, with D hard to call. Per germline, CDR1 MNHNS and CDR2 SASEGT. V shed 4 bases and J shed 1 base, with 13 bases lying between them. This CDR3 has 15 residues. The CDR3 loop reads CASSVLDTYNYGYTF. The DNA of the CDR3 is TGTGCCAGCAGTGTGCTTGATACCTATAACTATGGCTACACCTTC.

J is TRBJ1-1 and V is TRBV29-1, with TRBD1 as a possible D gene (5 bases). V lost 3 bases to trimming and J lost 0 bases, with 11 bases between them. This CDR3 contains 14 residues. CDR1 is SQVTM, CDR2 ANQGSEA, per germline. The CDR3 nucleotides are TGCAGCGTTGACAGGGCCAGGTTGAACACTGAAGCTTTCTTT. This gives the protein CSVDRARLNTEAFF.

The chain combines TRBV19 with TRBJ2-2; D possibly corresponds to TRBD1 (6 bases). V was pared by 5 bases and J by 6 bases, with 16 bases between. The CDR3 runs to 15 residues. From germline, CDR1 is LNHDA and CDR2 SQIVND (reference sequence). The CDR3 region is CASSAPGVRAGELFF. Here the CDR3 DNA reads TGTGCCAGTAGTGCCCCAGGGGTGCGGGCCGGGGAGCTGTTTTTT.

The chain carries TRBV15 and TRBJ2-2; D might be TRBD1 (6 bases). Trimming left V 1 base short and J 6 bases short, with 15 bases between. This CDR3 is 16 amino acids long. Germline CDR1 reads LNHNV; CDR2 reads YYDKDF (reference sequence). CDR3 region: CATSRVGRGLAGELFF. DNA of the CDR3: TGTGCCACCAGCAGAGTGGGCAGGGGCTTAGCCGGGGAGCTGTTTTTT.

This clone was recorded a few times. The chain employs TRBV10-3 and TRBJ1-5; 12 nucleotides match TRBD1. The germline V gene has CDR1 ENHRY and CDR2 SYGVKD. V gave up 6 bases and J gave up 6 bases; unmatched junction bases: 6. The CDR3 consists of 15 residues. In DNA, the CDR3 is TGTGCCATCAGCGCCGGGACAGGGGGCGGTCAGCCCCAGCATTTT. Protein: CAISAGTGGGQPQHF.

As regards this clone: The same CDR3 is also encoded by other DNA sequences in this sample. The V and J genes are TRBV4-2 and TRBJ2-7; D is unresolved. The CDR3 has 13 amino acids. Germline CDR1 is LGHNA and CDR2 is YNFKEQ. Trimming stripped 0 bases from V and 4 bases from J, with 7 bases between. CDR3 loop: CASSQDLMYEQYF. CDR3 coding DNA: TGTGCCAGCAGCCAAGACCTTATGTACGAGCAGTACTTC.

This chain uses TRBV6-6 with TRBJ2-1; D possibly corresponds to TRBD2 (5 bases). There are 12 residues in the CDR3. In germline, CDR1 is MNHNY, CDR2 SVGAGI (reference sequence). Trimming cost V 2 bases and J 6 bases, with 5 bases left between them. Written as DNA, the CDR3 is TGTGCCAGCAGTTACAGCGGCAATGAGCAGTTCTTC. Protein product: CASSYSGNEQFF.

In its sample, this clone was seen a few times. This chain uses TRBV12-5 with TRBJ1-2; TRBD1 matches 7 bases. V gave up 5 bases and J gave up 4 bases; unmatched junction bases: 4. The CDR3 loop spans 13 amino acids. Germline V CDR1 and CDR2: LGHNT, FRNRAP. CDR3 sequence: CASGATGAYGYTF. The CDR3 DNA sequence: TGTGCTAGTGGTGCTACAGGGGCCTATGGCTACACCTTC.

This clone was seen more than once but under ten times. This chain joins TRBV7-9 and TRBJ2-2; tentatively, D is TRBD2 (5 bases). V was shortened by 5 bases and J by 4 bases, with 11 bases between the two germline ends. Germline CDR1 is SEHNR and CDR2 is FQNEAQ (reference sequence). The CDR3 is made up of 14 amino acids. DNA of the CDR3: TGTGCCAGCAGCCTTCCGAGGGTCACCGGGGAGCTGTTTTTT. Its translation is CASSLPRVTGELFF.

The chain carries TRBV19 and TRBJ1-5; 9 bases map to TRBD1. The V and J ends lost 7 bases and 5 bases, in that order; junction bases with no gene match: 9. This CDR3 is built from 15 residues. Looked up from germline, CDR1 is LNHDA and CDR2 is SQIVND (reference sequence). CDR3 region: CASNGQGWLDQPQHF. In DNA, the CDR3 is TGTGCCAGTAATGGACAGGGGTGGTTGGATCAGCCCCAGCATTTT.

The chain couples TRBV6-6 to TRBJ2-7, with a possible D match to TRBD1 (6 bases). The CDR3 extends over 14 amino acids. Germline CDR1 reads MNHNY; CDR2 reads SVGAGI (reference sequence). V shed 5 bases and J shed 1 base, with 12 bases lying between them. DNA for the CDR3: TGTGCCAGCAGTCATCCGGGGACATCCTACGAGCAGTACTTC. Translation gives CASSHPGTSYEQYF.

The CDR3 is CASSPGPLNEQYF. The CDR3 DNA is TGTGCCAGCAGCCCAGGGCCCCTGAACGAGCAGTACTTC. The chain uses TRBV11-3 and TRBJ2-7; tentatively, D is TRBD1 (5 bases). Germline V CDR1 and CDR2: SGHNT, YENEEA. The CDR3 runs to 13 residues. Trimming removed 5 bases at V and 5 bases at J, with 13 bases between.

This chain uses TRBV4-1 with TRBJ1-5; possible D gene TRBD1, 5 bases. Germline V gene sequence: CDR1 MGHRA, CDR2 YSYEKL. Deletions cut 0 bases from V and 2 bases from J, with 11 bases between. The CDR3 has 16 amino acids. CDR3 sequence reads: CASSQDGQGGNQPQHF. CDR3 sequence (DNA): TGCGCCAGCAGCCAAGATGGGCAGGGTGGCAATCAGCCCCAGCATTTT.

The V call is TRBV4-2, the J call TRBJ2-3; the match to TRBD2 covers 10 bases. The germline V gene has CDR1 LGHNA and CDR2 YNFKEQ. CDR3 length equals 18 residues. V was clipped by 0 bases and J by 0 bases; unmatched bases: 6. CDR3 residues: CASSQDRLAGESTDTQYF. The CDR3 nucleotides are TGTGCCAGCAGCCAAGATCGCCTAGCGGGGGAAAGCACAGATACGCAGTATTTT.

This chain joins TRBV29-1 and TRBJ2-1; possible D gene TRBD2, 5 bases. CDR3 length: 16 residues. The V end was cut by 3 bases, the J end by 9 bases, with 24 bases between. Germline loops: CDR1 SQVTM, CDR2 ANQGSEA. CDR3 protein: CSVEGPPGRGSFEQFF. The DNA for the CDR3 is TGCAGCGTTGAGGGCCCTCCGGGTCGGGGATCCTTTGAGCAGTTCTTC.